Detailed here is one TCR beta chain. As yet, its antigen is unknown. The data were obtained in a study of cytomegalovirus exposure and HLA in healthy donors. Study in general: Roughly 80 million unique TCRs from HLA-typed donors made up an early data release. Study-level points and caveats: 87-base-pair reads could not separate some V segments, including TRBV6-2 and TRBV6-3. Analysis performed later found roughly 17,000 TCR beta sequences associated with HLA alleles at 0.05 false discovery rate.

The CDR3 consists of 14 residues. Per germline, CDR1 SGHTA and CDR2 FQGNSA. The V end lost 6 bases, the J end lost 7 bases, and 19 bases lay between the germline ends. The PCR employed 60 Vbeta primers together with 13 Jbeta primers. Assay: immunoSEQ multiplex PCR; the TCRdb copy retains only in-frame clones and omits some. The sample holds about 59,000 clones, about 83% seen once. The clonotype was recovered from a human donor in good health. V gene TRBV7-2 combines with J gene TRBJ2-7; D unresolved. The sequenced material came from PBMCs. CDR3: CASRPPGPRQEQYF. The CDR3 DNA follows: TGTGCCAGCAGGCCGCCAGGCCCACGACAAGAGCAGTACTTC.